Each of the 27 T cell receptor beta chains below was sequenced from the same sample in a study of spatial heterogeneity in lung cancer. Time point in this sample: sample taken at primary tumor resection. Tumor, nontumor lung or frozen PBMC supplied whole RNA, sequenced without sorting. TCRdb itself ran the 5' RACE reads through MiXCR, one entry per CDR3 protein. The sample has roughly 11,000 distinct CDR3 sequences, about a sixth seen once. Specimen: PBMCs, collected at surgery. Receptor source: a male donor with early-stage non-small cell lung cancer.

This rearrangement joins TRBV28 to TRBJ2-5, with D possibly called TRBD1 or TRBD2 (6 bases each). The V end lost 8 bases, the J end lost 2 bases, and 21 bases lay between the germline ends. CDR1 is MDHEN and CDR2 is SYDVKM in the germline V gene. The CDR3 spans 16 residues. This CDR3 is CASRSRTGAWQETQYF. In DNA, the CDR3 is TGTGCCAGCCGGTCAAGAACGGGGGCTTGGCAAGAGACCCAGTACTTC.

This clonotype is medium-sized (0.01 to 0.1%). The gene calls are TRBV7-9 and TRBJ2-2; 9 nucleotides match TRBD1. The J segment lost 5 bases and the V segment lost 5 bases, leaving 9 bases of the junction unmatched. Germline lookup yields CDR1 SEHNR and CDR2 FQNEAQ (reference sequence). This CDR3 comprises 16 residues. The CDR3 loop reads CASSSRDRVGTGELFF. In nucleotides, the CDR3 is TGTGCCAGCAGCAGCCGGGACAGGGTTGGTACCGGGGAGCTGTTTTTT.

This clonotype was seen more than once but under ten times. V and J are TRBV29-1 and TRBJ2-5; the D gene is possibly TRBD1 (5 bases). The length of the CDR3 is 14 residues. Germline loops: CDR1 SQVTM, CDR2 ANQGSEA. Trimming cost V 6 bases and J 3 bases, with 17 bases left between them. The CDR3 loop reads CSVTKSAGKETQYF. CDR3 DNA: TGCAGCGTGACAAAATCGGCAGGGAAAGAGACCCAGTACTTC.

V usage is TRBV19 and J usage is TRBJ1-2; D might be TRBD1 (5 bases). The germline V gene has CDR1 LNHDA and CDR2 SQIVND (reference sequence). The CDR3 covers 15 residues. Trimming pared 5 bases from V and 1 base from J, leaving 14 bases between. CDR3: CASSQPGRRNYGYTF. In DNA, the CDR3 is TGTGCCAGTAGTCAACCGGGACGCCGTAACTATGGCTACACCTTC.

The CDR3: CASSRGTSGSYNEQFF. CDR3 bases: TGTGCCAGCAGCCGCGGGACTAGCGGCTCCTACAATGAGCAGTTCTTC. This chain connects TRBV9 to TRBJ2-1; 11 bases are shared with TRBD2. The CDR3 totals 16 residues. The germline CDR1 and CDR2 sequences are SGDLS and YYNGEE. V lost 4 bases to trimming and J lost 0 bases; unmatched junction nucleotides: 3.

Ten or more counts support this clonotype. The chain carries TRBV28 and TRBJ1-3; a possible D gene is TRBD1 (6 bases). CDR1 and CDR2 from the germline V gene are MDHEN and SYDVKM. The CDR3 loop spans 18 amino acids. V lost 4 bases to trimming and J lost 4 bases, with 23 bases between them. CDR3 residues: CASSSAPLHRVAGNTIYF. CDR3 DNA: TGTGCCAGCAGTTCAGCACCTCTACACAGGGTTGCAGGAAACACCATATATTTT.

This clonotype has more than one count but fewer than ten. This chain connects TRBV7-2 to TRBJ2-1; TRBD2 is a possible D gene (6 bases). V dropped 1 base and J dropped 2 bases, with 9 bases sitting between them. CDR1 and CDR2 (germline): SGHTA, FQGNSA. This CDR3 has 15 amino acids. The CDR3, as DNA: TGTGCCAGCAGCTTAGTGGCTAGCGCCTACAATGAGCAGTTCTTC. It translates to CASSLVASAYNEQFF.

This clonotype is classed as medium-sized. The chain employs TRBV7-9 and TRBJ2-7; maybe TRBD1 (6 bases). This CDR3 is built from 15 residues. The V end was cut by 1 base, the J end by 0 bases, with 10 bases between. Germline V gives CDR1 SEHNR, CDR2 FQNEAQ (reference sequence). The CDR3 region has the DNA TGTGCCAGCAGCTTAGTAGGGGGTTTCTCCTACGAGCAGTACTTC. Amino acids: CASSLVGGFSYEQYF.

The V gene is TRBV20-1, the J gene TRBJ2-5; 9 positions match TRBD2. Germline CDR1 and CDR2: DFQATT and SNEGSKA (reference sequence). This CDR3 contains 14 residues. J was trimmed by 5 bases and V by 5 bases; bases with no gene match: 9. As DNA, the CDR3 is TGCAGTGCTGGACTAGCGAAAAACATGGAGACCCAGTACTTC. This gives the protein CSAGLAKNMETQYF.

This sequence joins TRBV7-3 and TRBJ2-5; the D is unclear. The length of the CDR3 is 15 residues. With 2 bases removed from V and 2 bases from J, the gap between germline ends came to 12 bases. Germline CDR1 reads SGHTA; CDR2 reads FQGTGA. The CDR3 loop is CASSLSRISQETQYF. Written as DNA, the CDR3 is TGTGCCAGCAGCTTATCCCGGATTTCTCAAGAGACCCAGTACTTC.

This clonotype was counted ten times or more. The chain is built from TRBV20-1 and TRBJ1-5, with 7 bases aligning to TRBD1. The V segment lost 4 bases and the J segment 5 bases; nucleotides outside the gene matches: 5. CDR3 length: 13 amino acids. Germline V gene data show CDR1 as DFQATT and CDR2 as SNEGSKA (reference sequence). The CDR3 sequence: CSATGQADQPQHF. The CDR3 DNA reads TGCAGTGCTACCGGACAGGCTGATCAGCCCCAGCATTTT.

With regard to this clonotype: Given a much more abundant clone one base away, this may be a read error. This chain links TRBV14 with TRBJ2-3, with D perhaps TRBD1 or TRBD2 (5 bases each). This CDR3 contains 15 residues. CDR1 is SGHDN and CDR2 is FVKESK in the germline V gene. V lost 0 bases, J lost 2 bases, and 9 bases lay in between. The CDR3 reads CASSQDGGDTDTQYF. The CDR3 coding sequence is TGTGCCAGCAGCCAAGATGGGGGTGACACAGATACGCAGTATTTT.

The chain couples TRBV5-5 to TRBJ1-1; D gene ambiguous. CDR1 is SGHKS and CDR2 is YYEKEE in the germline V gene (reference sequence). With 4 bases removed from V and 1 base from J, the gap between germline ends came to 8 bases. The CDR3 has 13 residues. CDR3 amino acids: CASSLGENTEAFF. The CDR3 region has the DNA TGTGCCAGCAGCCTAGGCGAGAACACTGAAGCTTTCTTT.

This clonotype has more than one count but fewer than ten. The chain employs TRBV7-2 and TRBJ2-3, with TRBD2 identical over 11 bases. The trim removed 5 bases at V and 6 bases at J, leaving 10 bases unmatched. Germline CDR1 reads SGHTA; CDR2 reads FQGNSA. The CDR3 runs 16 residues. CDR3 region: CASSPFLAGGPDTQYF. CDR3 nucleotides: TGTGCCAGCAGCCCTTTCTTAGCGGGAGGGCCGGATACGCAGTATTTT.

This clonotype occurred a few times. CDR3 loop: CASSFAGPGNTIYF. The CDR3 bases are TGTGCCAGCAGTTTTGCAGGGCCTGGAAACACCATATATTTT. The chain is built from TRBV12-3 or TRBV12-4 and TRBJ1-3, with TRBD1 as a possible D gene (5 bases). Trimming took 3 bases from V and 2 from J, leaving 8 bases between them. The CDR3 has 14 residues.

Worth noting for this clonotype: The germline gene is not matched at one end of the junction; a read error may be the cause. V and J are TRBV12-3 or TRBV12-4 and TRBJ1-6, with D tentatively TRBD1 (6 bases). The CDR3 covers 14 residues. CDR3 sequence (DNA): TGTGCCAACAGTTTAACCAGGGGTAATTCACCCCTCCACTTT. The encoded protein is CANSLTRGNSPLHF.

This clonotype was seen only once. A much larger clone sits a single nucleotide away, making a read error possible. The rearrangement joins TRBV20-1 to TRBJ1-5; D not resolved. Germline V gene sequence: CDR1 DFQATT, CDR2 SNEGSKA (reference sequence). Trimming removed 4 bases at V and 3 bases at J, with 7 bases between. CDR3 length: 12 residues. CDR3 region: CSAKGINQPQHF. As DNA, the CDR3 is TGCAGTGCTAAAGGCATCAATCAGCCCCAGCATTTT.

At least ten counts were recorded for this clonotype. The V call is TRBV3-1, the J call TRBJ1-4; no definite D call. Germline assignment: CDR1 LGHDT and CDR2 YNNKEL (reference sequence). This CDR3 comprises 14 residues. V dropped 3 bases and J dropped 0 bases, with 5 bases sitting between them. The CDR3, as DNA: TGTGCCAGCAGCCAGCGGGCAACTAATGAAAAACTGTTTTTT. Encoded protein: CASSQRATNEKLFF.

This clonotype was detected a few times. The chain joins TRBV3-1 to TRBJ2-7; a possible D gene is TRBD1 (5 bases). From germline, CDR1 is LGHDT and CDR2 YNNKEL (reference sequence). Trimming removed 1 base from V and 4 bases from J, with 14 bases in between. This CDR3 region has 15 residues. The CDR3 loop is CASSQAAGKTYEQYF. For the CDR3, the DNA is TGTGCCAGCAGCCAAGCGGCAGGGAAGACGTACGAGCAGTACTTC.

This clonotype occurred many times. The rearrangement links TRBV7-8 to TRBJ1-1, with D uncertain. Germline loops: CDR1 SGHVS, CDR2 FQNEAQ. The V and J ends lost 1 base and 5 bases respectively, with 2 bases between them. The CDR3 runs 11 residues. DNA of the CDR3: TGTGCCAGCAGCTTAGGAACTGAAGCTTTCTTT. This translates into CASSLGTEAFF.

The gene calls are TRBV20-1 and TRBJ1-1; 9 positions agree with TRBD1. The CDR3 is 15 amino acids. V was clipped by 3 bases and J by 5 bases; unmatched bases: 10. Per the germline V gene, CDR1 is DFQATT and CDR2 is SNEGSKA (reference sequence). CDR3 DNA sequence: TGCAGTGCTAGGGGACCGGGACAGGGCATTACTGAAGCTTTCTTT. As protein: CSARGPGQGITEAFF.

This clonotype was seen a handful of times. The CDR3 nucleotides read TGTGCCACCAGTGACGTGACAGGGGAGCCATCTGGGGCCAACGTCCTGACTTTC. It codes for CATSDVTGEPSGANVLTF. The V call is TRBV24-1, the J call TRBJ2-6; the match to TRBD1 covers 8 bases. This CDR3 has 18 residues. V shed 4 bases, J shed 1 base, and the junction held 8 bases outside the gene matches. Germline assignment: CDR1 KGHDR and CDR2 SFDVKD.

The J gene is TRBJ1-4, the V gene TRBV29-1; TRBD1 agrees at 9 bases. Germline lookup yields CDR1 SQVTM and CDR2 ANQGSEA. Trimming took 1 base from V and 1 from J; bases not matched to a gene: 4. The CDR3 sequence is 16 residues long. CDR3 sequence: CSVEARQGGTNEKLFF. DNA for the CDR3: TGCAGCGTTGAAGCCAGACAGGGGGGAACTAATGAAAAACTGTTTTTT.

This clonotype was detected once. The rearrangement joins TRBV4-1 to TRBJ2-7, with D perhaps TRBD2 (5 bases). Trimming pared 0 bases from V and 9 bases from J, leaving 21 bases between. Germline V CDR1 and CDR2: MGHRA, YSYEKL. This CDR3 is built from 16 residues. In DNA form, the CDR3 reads TGCGCCAGCAGCCAAGATCTGCTGGGAGACCCTGAGGGGCAGTACTTC. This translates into CASSQDLLGDPEGQYF.

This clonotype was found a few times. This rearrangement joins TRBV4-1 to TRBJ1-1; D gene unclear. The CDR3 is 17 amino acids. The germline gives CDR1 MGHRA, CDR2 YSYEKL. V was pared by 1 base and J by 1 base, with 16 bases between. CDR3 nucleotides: TGCGCCAGCAGCCAAGTAGGTTCGGGAATCGGGAACACTGAAGCTTTCTTT. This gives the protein CASSQVGSGIGNTEAFF.

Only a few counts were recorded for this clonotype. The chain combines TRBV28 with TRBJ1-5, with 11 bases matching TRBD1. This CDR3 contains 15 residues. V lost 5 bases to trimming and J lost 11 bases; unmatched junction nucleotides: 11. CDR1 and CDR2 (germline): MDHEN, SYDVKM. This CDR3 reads CASSRTGGAGRSQHF. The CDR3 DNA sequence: TGTGCCAGCAGTCGGACAGGGGGCGCGGGTCGGTCCCAGCATTTT.

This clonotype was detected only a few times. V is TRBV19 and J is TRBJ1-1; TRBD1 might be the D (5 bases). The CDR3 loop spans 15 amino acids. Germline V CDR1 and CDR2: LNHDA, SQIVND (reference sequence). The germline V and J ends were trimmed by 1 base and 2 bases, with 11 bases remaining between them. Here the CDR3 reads CASSIGAGSNTEAFF. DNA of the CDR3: TGTGCCAGTAGTATAGGGGCAGGGAGCAACACTGAAGCTTTCTTT.